This T cell receptor (beta chain) was recovered during a study of blood T cell repertoires in COVID-19 (dated by TCRdb to 2020 to 2021). Looking at the study overall: Samples from collaborators originated in the United States, Italy and Spain and spanned both the acute and convalescent phases of COVID-19. The material from the prospective study consisted of cDNA or gDNA derived from T cells, B-cell-depleted T cells, or PBMCs. The dataset comprised deeply sampled blood TCRbeta repertoires from subjects exposed to, actively infected with, or recovered from COVID-19. The repertoires were released in a freely available public database intended as a resource for research on the immune response to SARS-CoV-2. Samples were obtained from the ongoing ImmuneRACE study (first 160 participants) and from over a thousand subjects provided by 6 global collaborators. A de-identified subject ID, COVID-19 status, age in years and sex were almost always included in the sample metadata. HLA class I and class II types, where available, came from metadata supplied by the sample provider rather than from assay-based typing. Broad study findings and their caveats: How much clinical and demographic metadata was included differed by source and by participant, and the metadata was provided uncurated.

Each collaborating institution followed its own protocols to collect whole blood in K2EDTA tubes. For TCRbeta analysis, collaborators shipped samples as frozen whole blood, isolated PBMCs, or DNA extracted from either of those sample types. Germline trimming amounts to 2 bases on V and 6 bases on J, with 8 as the count of junction bases outside the gene matches. CDR3 length: 16 amino acids, cysteine to phenylalanine. Only CDR3 DNA is held: 48 bases, read in frame from base 1. The germline V gene encodes CDR1 MNHNY and CDR2 SVGAGI (reference sequence). Notes on this clone: Its antigen is unknown. Base qualities are not at hand, and no much larger clone is one base apart.

TCRbeta CDR3 regions were amplified from genomic DNA by means of the immunoSEQ Assay, a bias-controlled multiplex PCR. In the authors' own workflow: The number of nucleated cells in each sample was estimated by amplification of reference gene primers within the assay. To quantify the absolute abundance of each unique TCRbeta CDR3 rearrangement, sequence reads were collapsed and filtered. For each sample, productive Simpson clonality was calculated by taking the square root of Simpson's diversity index across productive rearrangements. This immuneACCESS table, as held by TCRdb, lists in-frame sequences with V and J called but not all clones. Of the missing ones, under half trace to an unresolved V gene in checked studies; the others have no known cause. V and J calls and clone size come straight from that table; D and trimming were deduced from the DNA. Counted in this sample were 140,000 to 150,000 clones; 80% to 90% of them appeared once. The ten most abundant clones make up about 2.9% of the sample.

Sample: peripheral blood. The clonotype originates from a man aged 55 to 70 with active or convalescent COVID-19. Recombination connected TRBV6-6 to TRBJ2-7; 12 bases in the middle match TRBD1. The nucleotide sequence reads TGTGCCAGCAGTTACACTCCGGGACAGGGGGCGCGCGAGCAGTACTTC. Translated, it gives CASSYTPGQGAREQYF.